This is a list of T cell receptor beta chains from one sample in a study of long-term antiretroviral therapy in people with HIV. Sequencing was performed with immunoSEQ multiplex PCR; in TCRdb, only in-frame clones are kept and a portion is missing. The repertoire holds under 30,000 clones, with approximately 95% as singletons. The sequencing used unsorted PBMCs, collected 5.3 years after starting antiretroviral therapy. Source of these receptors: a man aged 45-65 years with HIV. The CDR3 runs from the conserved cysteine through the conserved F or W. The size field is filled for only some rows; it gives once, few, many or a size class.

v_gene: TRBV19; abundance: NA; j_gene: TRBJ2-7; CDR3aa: CASSIGTGSSYEQYF
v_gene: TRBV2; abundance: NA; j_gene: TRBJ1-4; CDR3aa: CASTTASASGEKLFF
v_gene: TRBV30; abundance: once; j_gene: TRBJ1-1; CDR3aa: CAWSPLQGWATEAFF
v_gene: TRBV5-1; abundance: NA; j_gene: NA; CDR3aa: CASSLYAPLEGNEQYF
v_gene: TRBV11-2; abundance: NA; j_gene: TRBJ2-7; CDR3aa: CASSSTSVTGDPYEQYF
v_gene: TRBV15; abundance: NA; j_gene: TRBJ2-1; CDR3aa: CATSRSLAQLGNEQFF
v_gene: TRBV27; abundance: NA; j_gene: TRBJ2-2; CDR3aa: CASSLMMGGAGELFF
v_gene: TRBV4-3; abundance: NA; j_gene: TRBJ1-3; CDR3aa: CASSQDRHPGNTIYF
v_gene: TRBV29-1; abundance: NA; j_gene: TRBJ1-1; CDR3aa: CSVQGMNTEAFF
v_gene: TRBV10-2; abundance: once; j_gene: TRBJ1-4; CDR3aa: CASSERTVEEKLFF
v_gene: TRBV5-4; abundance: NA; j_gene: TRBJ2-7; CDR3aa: CASSSGGAGRAYEQYF
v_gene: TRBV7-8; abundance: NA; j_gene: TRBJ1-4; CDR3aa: CASSLRTGANEKLFF
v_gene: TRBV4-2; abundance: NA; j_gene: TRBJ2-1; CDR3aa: CASSQAGTTFGNEQFF
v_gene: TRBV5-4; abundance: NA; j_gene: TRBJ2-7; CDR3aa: CASSLGYSSSYEQYF
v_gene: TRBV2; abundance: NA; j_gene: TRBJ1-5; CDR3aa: CASSEARGVNQPQHF
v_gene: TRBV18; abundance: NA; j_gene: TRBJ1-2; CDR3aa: CASSPPLKGPYGYTF
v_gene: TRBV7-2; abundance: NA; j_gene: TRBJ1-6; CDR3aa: CASSAGQGSHNSPLHF
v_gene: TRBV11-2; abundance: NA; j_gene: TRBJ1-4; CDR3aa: CASSLEAGGLEKLFF
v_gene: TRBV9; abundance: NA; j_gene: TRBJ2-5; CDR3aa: CASSASGGAEETQYF
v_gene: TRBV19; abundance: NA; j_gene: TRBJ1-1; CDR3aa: CASKQDSEAFF
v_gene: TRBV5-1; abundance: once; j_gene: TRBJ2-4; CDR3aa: CASSLEGRLLAKNIQYF
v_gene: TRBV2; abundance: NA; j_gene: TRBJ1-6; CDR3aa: CASSGQGTPNSPLHF
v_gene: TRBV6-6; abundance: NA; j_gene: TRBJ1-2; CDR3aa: CASSLPYGYTF
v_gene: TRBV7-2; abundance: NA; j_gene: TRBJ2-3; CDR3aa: CASSLRTSGVTDTQYF
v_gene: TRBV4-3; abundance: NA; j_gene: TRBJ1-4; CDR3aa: CASSQEQGSGEKLFF